This T cell receptor (beta chain) was recorded in a study of blood T cell repertoires in COVID-19. Across the study: PBMCs, B-cell-depleted T cells, or T cells provided the cDNA or gDNA that made up the material.

V dropped 0 bases and J dropped 6 bases, with 13 bases sitting between them. This CDR3 region has 15 residues. Looked up from germline, CDR1 is SGHTS and CDR2 is YDEGEE. In the original workflow: Researchers report that nucleated cell counts were estimated from reference gene primer amplification. Assay used: immunoSEQ multiplex PCR; TCRdb lists only in-frame clones, some missing. That table furnishes V, J and clone size, whereas the DNA furnished D and trimming. The sample carries some 150,000 clones, around 84% recorded once. The rearrangement joins TRBV5-8 to TRBJ1-5; D is possibly TRBD1 (6 bases). Sequenced sample: peripheral blood. The origin of this receptor is a woman aged 45-60 years with acute or convalescent COVID-19. CDR3 sequence reads: CASSLAGGMSQPQHF. The CDR3 coding sequence is TGTGCCAGCAGCTTGGCGGGGGGCATGAGTCAGCCCCAGCATTTT.